These 31 T cell receptor beta chains came from one sample sequenced in a study of T cell responses to AZD1222 COVID-19 vaccine. The protocol was immunoSEQ multiplex PCR, while the TCRdb copy is restricted to in-frame clones and leaves out a portion. The data show about 39,000 clones, about 92% seen once. Sequences were derived from peripheral blood, sampled 28 days after the second AZD1222 dose. The receptors derive from an adult who received the AZD1222 COVID-19 vaccine.

The chain combines TRBV30 with TRBJ1-5; D unresolved. Germline V gene lookup returns CDR1 GTSNPN and CDR2 SVGIG (reference sequence). The V and J ends lost 0 bases and 2 bases respectively, with 11 bases between them. The CDR3 spans 15 residues. For the CDR3, the DNA is TGTGCCTGGAGTGTACAGTCCGGGGGCAATCAGCCCCAGCATTTT. This translates into CAWSVQSGGNQPQHF.

This chain connects TRBV6-4 to TRBJ1-5, with TRBD1 as a possible D gene (5 bases). Germline V gene lookup returns CDR1 MRHNA and CDR2 SNTAGT. V lost 4 bases, J lost 3 bases, and 16 bases lay in between. There are 16 residues in the CDR3. The CDR3: CASSVGGVHFNQPQHF. The DNA of the CDR3 is TGTGCCAGCAGTGTGGGGGGGGTCCACTTCAATCAGCCCCAGCATTTT.

The chain recombines TRBV3-1 (or the pseudogene TRBV3-2) with TRBJ2-7; D unresolved. This CDR3 spans 13 amino acids. Germline-derived CDR1 and CDR2 are LGHDT and YNNKEL (reference sequence). Trimming cost V 7 bases and J 1 base, with 11 bases left between them. Here the CDR3 DNA reads TGTGCCAGCACCTTCGAAGGATCCTACGAGCAGTACTTC. Translated: CASTFEGSYEQYF.

The V gene is TRBV4-2, the J gene TRBJ2-1; 12 positions agree with TRBD2. The J segment lost 3 bases and the V segment lost 4 bases, leaving 7 bases of the junction unmatched. The CDR3 has 17 amino acids. From germline, CDR1 is LGHNA and CDR2 YNFKEQ. Here the CDR3 DNA reads TGTGCCAGCAGCCGCGTAACTAGCGGGGGGAACTACAATGAGCAGTTCTTC. It translates to CASSRVTSGGNYNEQFF.

The chain has TRBV5-5 and TRBJ2-2, with D perhaps matching TRBD1 or TRBD2 (6 bases each). The CDR3 contains 16 residues. V dropped 4 bases and J dropped 2 bases, with 15 bases sitting between them. Looked up from germline, CDR1 is SGHKS and CDR2 is YYEKEE (reference sequence). Here the CDR3 reads CASSPGGGPNTGELFF. In nucleotides, the CDR3 is TGTGCCAGCAGCCCGGGTGGGGGGCCAAACACCGGGGAGCTGTTTTTT.

The chain links TRBV12-5 to TRBJ2-3, with D unclear. CDR1 and CDR2 from the germline V gene are LGHNT and FRNRAP. The V end lost 0 bases, the J end lost 4 bases, and 5 bases lay between the germline ends. There are 13 residues in the CDR3. The CDR3 loop reads CASGLVEADTQYF. CDR3 nucleotides: TGTGCTAGTGGTTTGGTAGAAGCAGATACGCAGTATTTT.

V gene TRBV6-2 or TRBV6-3 combines with J gene TRBJ1-2, with D possibly matching TRBD1 (5 bases). Germline V gene sequence: CDR1 MNHEY, CDR2 SVGEGT. Trimming cost V 0 bases and J 6 bases, with 17 bases left between them. The CDR3 has 16 residues. CDR3 loop: CASSYSLQAFTHGYTF. The CDR3 coding sequence is TGTGCCAGCAGTTACTCTCTACAGGCCTTTACACATGGCTACACCTTC.

The CDR3 nucleotides are TGTGCCAGCAGCCCAGAGTCTGGGGCCAACGTCCTGACTTTC. It is translated as CASSPESGANVLTF. The rearrangement joins TRBV25-1 to TRBJ2-6, with D unclear. Germline CDR1 MGHDK, CDR2 SYGVNS. V was cut by 6 bases and J by 1 base, with 7 bases left in between. This CDR3 has 14 residues.

V and J are TRBV6-5 and TRBJ2-7, with TRBD2 matching 9 bases. J was trimmed by 2 bases and V by 0 bases; bases with no gene match: 5. This CDR3 has 16 amino acids. CDR1 is MNHEY and CDR2 is SVGAGI in the germline V gene. In DNA form, the CDR3 reads TGTGCCAGCAGTTACTCGGGAGCGGGGGGAACCTACGAGCAGTACTTC. It is translated as CASSYSGAGGTYEQYF.

The chain combines TRBV5-1 with TRBJ2-5; the D gene is possibly TRBD1 (6 bases). From germline, CDR1 is SGHRS and CDR2 YFSETQ. V was pared by 0 bases and J by 7 bases, with 7 bases between. The CDR3 spans 12 residues. The CDR3 nucleotides read TGCGCCAGCAGCTTGGGAGGGGGGACCCAGTACTTC. This gives the protein CASSLGGGTQYF.

This chain uses TRBV21-1 with TRBJ2-2. TRBV21-1 corresponds to a pseudogene. The length of the CDR3 is 12 residues. CDR3 DNA sequence: TGTGCCAGCAGCTCGCATTTTGTGGAGCTGTTTTTT. This gives the protein CASSSHFVELFF.

The genes are TRBV7-2 and TRBJ2-1; D gene unclear. CDR3 length equals 15 residues. In germline, CDR1 is SGHTA, CDR2 FQGNSA. V lost 2 bases to trimming and J lost 0 bases, with 8 bases between them. The CDR3 nucleotides read TGTGCCAGCAGCTTAACTTTGAGCTCCTACAATGAGCAGTTCTTC. This sequence encodes CASSLTLSSYNEQFF.

The V gene is TRBV13, the J gene TRBJ1-2; the D is unclear. Germline CDR1 PRHDT, CDR2 FYEKMQ (reference sequence). This CDR3 has 15 amino acids. V was trimmed by 1 base and J by 0 bases, leaving 9 bases between them. The CDR3 spells CASSLERQTNYGYTF. The CDR3 DNA sequence: TGTGCCAGCAGCTTAGAACGGCAGACTAACTATGGCTACACCTTC. Supplemented by reference TRBV13 and TRBJ1-2, the full variable domain reads AAGVIQSPRHLIKEKRETATLKCYPIPRHDTVYWYQQGPGQDPQFLISFYEKMQSDKGSIPDRFSAQQFSDYHSELNMSSLELGDSALYFCASSLERQTNYGYTFGSGTRLTVV.

V and J are TRBV7-9 and TRBJ1-2, with D uncertain. This CDR3 is 14 amino acids long. Per germline, CDR1 SEHNR and CDR2 FQNEAQ (reference sequence). The V end lost 4 bases, the J end lost 7 bases, and 16 bases lay between the germline ends. The DNA of the CDR3 is TGTGCCAGCAGCTCCCCCCAAGGGAGGGTTGGCTACACCTTC. It is translated as CASSSPQGRVGYTF.

The sample holds a few counts of this clone. The chain has TRBV6-2 or TRBV6-3 and TRBJ1-4, with TRBD1 matching over 7 bases. Trimming took 5 bases from V and 7 from J; bases not matched to a gene: 10. The CDR3 spans 15 residues. CDR1 and CDR2 (germline): MNHEY, SVGEGT. Here the CDR3 reads CASSPSGTVGEKLFF. As DNA, the CDR3 is TGTGCCAGCAGTCCCTCCGGGACAGTTGGTGAAAAACTGTTTTTT.

This sequence joins TRBV5-5 and TRBJ1-2; D unclear. The germline V gene encodes CDR1 SGHKS and CDR2 YYEKEE (reference sequence). V was clipped by 7 bases and J by 2 bases, with 12 bases between them. The CDR3 totals 13 residues. CDR3 sequence: CASGITVNYGYTF. CDR3 DNA: TGTGCCAGCGGTATTACGGTGAACTATGGCTACACCTTC.

Details on this clone: Other DNA sequences within the sample encode an identical CDR3. V and J are TRBV6-5 and TRBJ1-1; no definite D call. This CDR3 has 16 residues. V gave up 3 bases and J gave up 0 bases, with 14 bases separating them. Germline CDR1 and CDR2: MNHEY and SVGAGI. The CDR3 reads CASSYSRGGLNTEAFF. The DNA of the CDR3 is TGTGCCAGCAGTTATTCCCGGGGAGGATTGAACACTGAAGCTTTCTTT.

The chain links TRBV20-1 to TRBJ1-1; D gene unclear. The V end lost 3 bases, the J end lost 1 base, and 3 bases lay between the germline ends. The CDR3 spans 11 residues. Germline loops: CDR1 DFQATT, CDR2 SNEGSKA (reference sequence). The chain's CDR3 is CSASGNTEAFF. The CDR3 region has the DNA TGCAGTGCTAGCGGGAACACTGAAGCTTTCTTT.

The chain combines TRBV10-3 with TRBJ2-1, with 8 bases lining up with TRBD1. Germline loops: CDR1 ENHRY, CDR2 SYGVKD. This CDR3 spans 14 amino acids. J lost 5 bases, V lost 6 bases, and 6 bases had no gene match. The CDR3 region has the DNA TGTGCCATCAGGGAGGACAGGGCAAACAATGAGCAGTTCTTC. This encodes CAIREDRANNEQFF.

The chain carries TRBV29-1 and TRBJ2-5; no clear D gene. The CDR3 extends over 11 amino acids. The germline CDR1 and CDR2 sequences are SQVTM and ANQGSEA. V was cut by 3 bases and J by 5 bases, with 7 bases left in between. CDR3 coding DNA: TGCAGCGTTGAGGGTCCGGAGACCCAGTACTTC. Its translation: CSVEGPETQYF. Using reference TRBV29-1 and TRBJ2-5 for the parts outside the CDR3, the full variable domain is SAVISQKPSRDICQRGTSLTIQCQVDSQVTMMFWYRQQPGQSLTLIATANQGSEATYESGFVIDKFPISRPNLTFSTLTVSNMSPEDSSIYLCSVEGPETQYFGPGTRLLVL.

The chain carries TRBV30 and TRBJ1-2; D may be TRBD1 (6 bases). There are 13 residues in the CDR3. CDR1 and CDR2 from the germline V gene are GTSNPN and SVGIG (reference sequence). V was shortened by 0 bases and J by 8 bases, with 13 bases between the two germline ends. The DNA of the CDR3 is TGTGCCTGGAGTGTGCCCAATAGGGGGGGCTACACCTTC. Its protein product is CAWSVPNRGGYTF.

CDR3: CASRRTRGTEAFF. The CDR3 DNA reads TGTGCCAGTCGCAGGACGAGGGGCACTGAAGCTTTCTTT. This rearrangement joins TRBV19 to TRBJ1-1, with D maybe TRBD1 (5 bases). This CDR3 spans 13 amino acids. V was shortened by 8 bases and J by 4 bases, with 14 bases between the two germline ends. Germline values: CDR1 LNHDA, CDR2 SQIVND (reference sequence).

The chain couples TRBV5-8 to TRBJ2-1; unclear D gene. The CDR3 extends over 15 amino acids. The germline gives CDR1 SGHTS, CDR2 YDEGEE. The V gene lost 1 base and the J gene lost 0 bases, with 8 bases spanning the gap. The CDR3 DNA reads TGTGCCAGCAGCTTGAGGCCAGACTCCTACAATGAGCAGTTCTTC. Translated, it gives CASSLRPDSYNEQFF. The entire variable domain, with the rest obtained from reference TRBV5-8 and TRBJ2-1, is as follows: EAGVTQSPTHLIKTRGQQATLRCSPISGHTSVYWYQQALGLGLQFLLWYDEGEERNRGNFPPRFSGRQFPNYSSELNVNALELEDSALYLCASSLRPDSYNEQFFGPGTRLTVL.

The V gene is TRBV7-2, the J gene TRBJ2-5; 7 bases agree with TRBD2. This CDR3 region has 14 residues. Germline values: CDR1 SGHTA, CDR2 FQGNSA. V was clipped by 1 base and J by 3 bases; unmatched bases: 2. CDR3 sequence: CASSLVGGKETQYF. CDR3 in DNA: TGTGCCAGCAGCTTAGTCGGGGGGAAAGAGACCCAGTACTTC. The entire variable domain, with the rest obtained from reference TRBV7-2 and TRBJ2-5, is as follows: GAGVSQSPSNKVTEKGKDVELRCDPISGHTALYWYRQSLGQGLEFLIYFQGNSAPDKSGLPSDRFSAERTGGSVSTLTIQRTQQEDSAVYLCASSLVGGKETQYFGPGTRLLVL.

The CDR3 reads CASSLDSDTQYF. The CDR3 nucleotides read TGTGCCAGCAGTTTAGACTCAGATACGCAGTATTTT. The gene calls are TRBV12-3 or TRBV12-4 and TRBJ2-3, with D unclear. The CDR3 loop spans 12 amino acids. Trimming stripped 1 base from V and 4 bases from J, with 3 bases between.

In this sample, this clone turned up a few times. The genes are TRBV5-1 and TRBJ1-2; 7 nucleotides match TRBD1. CDR1 is SGHRS, CDR2 YFSETQ, per germline. This CDR3 has 14 amino acids. With V trimmed by 8 bases and J by 0 bases, 7 bases remained unmatched. CDR3 nucleotides: TGCGCCAGTTCCACCGGGACAGCTAACTATGGCTACACCTTC. Translation gives CASSTGTANYGYTF.

The chain employs TRBV30 and TRBJ1-4; 11 nucleotides agree with TRBD1. CDR1 and CDR2 from the germline V gene are GTSNPN and SVGIG (reference sequence). V shed 7 bases and J 5 bases; nucleotides not matched to a gene: 6. The CDR3 length is 14 residues. CDR3 sequence: CAFNRDRGNEKLFF. DNA of the CDR3: TGTGCCTTCAACCGGGACAGGGGGAATGAAAAACTGTTTTTT.

The chain carries TRBV25-1 and TRBJ1-4, with unresolved D. Trimming left V 0 bases short and J 5 bases short, with 10 bases between. The CDR3 consists of 15 residues. Germline values: CDR1 MGHDK, CDR2 SYGVNS. CDR3 in amino acids: CASSEYTPGNEKLFF. DNA of the CDR3: TGTGCCAGCAGTGAATATACCCCGGGGAATGAAAAACTGTTTTTT.

The chain employs TRBV28 and TRBJ1-2, with 7 bases identical to TRBD1. Germline V CDR1 and CDR2: MDHEN, SYDVKM. V gave up 7 bases and J gave up 4 bases; unmatched junction bases: 9. This CDR3 has 14 residues. The CDR3 protein is CASTPGQTTYGYTF. CDR3 sequence (DNA): TGTGCCAGCACCCCGGGACAGACAACCTATGGCTACACCTTC.

The chain employs TRBV6-5 and TRBJ1-2; 7 nucleotides line up with TRBD1. The ends lost 2 bases at V and 8 bases at J; junction bases unmatched: 8. The CDR3 loop spans 14 amino acids. CDR1 MNHEY and CDR2 SVGAGI come from the germline V gene. Here the CDR3 reads CASSYRQGIGGYTF. The CDR3 bases are TGTGCCAGCAGTTACCGACAGGGAATAGGAGGCTACACCTTC.

V usage is TRBV6-1 and J usage is TRBJ1-1; 9 bases fit TRBD1. Germline CDR1 is MNHNS and CDR2 is SASEGT. Trimming cost V 5 bases and J 5 bases; bases outside gene matches: 12. This CDR3 contains 16 residues. The CDR3 DNA is TGTGCCAGCAGTCAAGTAGGGACAGGGAGGCTTACTGAAGCTTTCTTT. It is translated as CASSQVGTGRLTEAFF.